The clone carrying this T cell receptor (beta chain) occurred many times. The target antigen is unknown. The record originates from a study of type 1 regulatory T cells. Background on the study: This in vitro CD4 product, T-allo10, is enriched for Tr1 cells and alloantigen-specific.

Germline lookup yields CDR1 SGHRS and CDR2 YFSETQ. Trimming took 2 bases from V and 3 from J, leaving 9 bases between them. CDR3 size: 15 residues. MiXCR, run by TCRdb on the reads, gives a single entry per CDR3 protein. The sample yields more than 4,500 distinct CDR3 sequences, approximately 24% seen once. General study findings and limits: Compared with non-type 1 regulatory T cells, type 1 regulatory T cells showed a more restricted TCR repertoire.

The rearrangement uses TRBV5-1 and TRBJ2-6; D assignment may be TRBD1 or TRBD2 (6 bases each). The source material was cultured type 1 regulatory T (Tr1) cells, either the whole culture or a sorted fraction (not recorded which). This receptor was identified in a human donor in good health. CDR3: CASSFGGLGANVLTF. Here the CDR3 DNA reads TGCGCCAGCAGCTTTGGGGGGCTTGGGGCCAACGTCCTGACTTTC.